This TCR beta chain is from a study of blood T cell repertoires in COVID-19. Germline-derived CDR1 and CDR2 are MNHEY and SVGAGI. The CDR3 consists of 12 residues. Some clones are missing from TCRdb's copy, which holds only in-frame ones; the method was immunoSEQ multiplex PCR. The table shows about 88,000 clones, with 75% to 90% occurring only once. Details on this clone: An end of the junction does not agree with germline; a read error may underlie this.

The sequenced sample was peripheral blood. This chain links TRBV6-5 with TRBJ2-5, with TRBD1 as a possible D gene (5 bases). This clonotype was sampled from a male donor with acute or convalescent COVID-19. CDR3 in DNA: TGTGCCAGCCAGGGTCGGCAAGGGACCCAGTACTTC. Translation gives CASQGRQGTQYF.